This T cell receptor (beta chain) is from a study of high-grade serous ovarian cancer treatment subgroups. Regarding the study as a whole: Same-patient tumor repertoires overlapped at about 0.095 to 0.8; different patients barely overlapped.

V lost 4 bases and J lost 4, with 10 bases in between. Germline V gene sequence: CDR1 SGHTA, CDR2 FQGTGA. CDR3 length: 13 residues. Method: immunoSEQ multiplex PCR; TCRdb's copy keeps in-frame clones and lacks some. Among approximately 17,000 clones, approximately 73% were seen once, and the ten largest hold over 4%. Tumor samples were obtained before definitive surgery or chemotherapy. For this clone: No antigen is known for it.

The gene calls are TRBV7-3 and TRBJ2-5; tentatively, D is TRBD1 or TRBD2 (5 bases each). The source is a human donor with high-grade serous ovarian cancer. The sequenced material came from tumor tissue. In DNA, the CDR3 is TGTGCCAGCAGCTCCCCGGGACGAGAGACCCAGTACTTC. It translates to CASSSPGRETQYF.